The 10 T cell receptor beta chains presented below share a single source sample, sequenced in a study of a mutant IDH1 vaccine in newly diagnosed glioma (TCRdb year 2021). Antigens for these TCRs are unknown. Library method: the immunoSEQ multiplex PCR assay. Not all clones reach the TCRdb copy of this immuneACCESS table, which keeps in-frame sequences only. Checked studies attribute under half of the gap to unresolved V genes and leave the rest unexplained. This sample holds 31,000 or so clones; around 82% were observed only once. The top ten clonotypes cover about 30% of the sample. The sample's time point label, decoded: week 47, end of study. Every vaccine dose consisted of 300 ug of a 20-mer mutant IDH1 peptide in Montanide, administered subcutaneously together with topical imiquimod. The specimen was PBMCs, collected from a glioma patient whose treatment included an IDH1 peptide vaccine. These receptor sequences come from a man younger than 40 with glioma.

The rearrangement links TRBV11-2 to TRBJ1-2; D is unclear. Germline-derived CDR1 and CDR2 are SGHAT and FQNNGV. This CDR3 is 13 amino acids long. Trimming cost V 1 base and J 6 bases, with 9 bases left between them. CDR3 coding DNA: TGTGCCAGCAGCTTAGGCCCGTCGGATGGCTACACCTTC. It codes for CASSLGPSDGYTF.

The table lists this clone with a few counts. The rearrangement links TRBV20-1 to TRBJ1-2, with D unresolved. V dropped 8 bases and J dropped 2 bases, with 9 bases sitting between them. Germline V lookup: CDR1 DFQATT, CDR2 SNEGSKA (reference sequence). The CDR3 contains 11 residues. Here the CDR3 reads CSTDFNYGYTF. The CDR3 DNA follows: TGCAGTACGGACTTCAACTATGGCTACACCTTC.

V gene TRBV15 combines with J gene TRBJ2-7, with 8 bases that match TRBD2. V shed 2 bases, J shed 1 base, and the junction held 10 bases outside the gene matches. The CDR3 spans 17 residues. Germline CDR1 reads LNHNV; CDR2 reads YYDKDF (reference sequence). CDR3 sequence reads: CATSRLRQGLVSYEQYF. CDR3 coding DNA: TGTGCCACCAGCAGACTCCGCCAGGGACTAGTTTCCTACGAGCAGTACTTC. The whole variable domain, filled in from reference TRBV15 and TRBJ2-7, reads DAMVIQNPRYQVTQFGKPVTLSCSQTLNHNVMYWYQQKSSQAPKLLFHYYDKDFNNEADTPDNFQSRRPNTSFCFLDIRSPGLGDTAMYLCATSRLRQGLVSYEQYFGPGTRLTVT.

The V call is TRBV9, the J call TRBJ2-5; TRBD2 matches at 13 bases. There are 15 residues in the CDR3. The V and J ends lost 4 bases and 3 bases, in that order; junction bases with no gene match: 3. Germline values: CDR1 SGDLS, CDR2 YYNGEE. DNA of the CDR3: TGTGCCAGCAGCTTTGGACTAGCGGGAGAAGAGACCCAGTACTTC. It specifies CASSFGLAGEETQYF.

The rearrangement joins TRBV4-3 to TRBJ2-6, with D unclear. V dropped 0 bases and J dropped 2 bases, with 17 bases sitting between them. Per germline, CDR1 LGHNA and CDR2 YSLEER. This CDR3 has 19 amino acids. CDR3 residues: CASSQDRASLGAGANVLTF. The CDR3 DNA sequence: TGCGCCAGCAGCCAAGATAGGGCCAGCCTTGGGGCTGGGGCCAACGTCCTGACTTTC.

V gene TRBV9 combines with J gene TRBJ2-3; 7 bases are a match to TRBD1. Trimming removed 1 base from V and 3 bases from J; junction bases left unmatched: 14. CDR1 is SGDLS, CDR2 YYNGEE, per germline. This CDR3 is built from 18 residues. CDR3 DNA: TGTGCCAGCAGCGTAACTTCACCGAGGCAGGGGGTTACAGATACGCAGTATTTT. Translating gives CASSVTSPRQGVTDTQYF.

CDR3 bases: TGTGCCAGCTCACCGCTCGGGACAGGGGTCACCTACGAGCAGTACTTC. This encodes CASSPLGTGVTYEQYF. This chain uses TRBV18 with TRBJ2-7, with 10 nucleotides matching TRBD1. Germline CDR1 and CDR2: KGHSH and LQKENI. The CDR3 spans 16 residues. V lost 3 bases, J lost 2 bases, and 7 bases stayed unmatched.

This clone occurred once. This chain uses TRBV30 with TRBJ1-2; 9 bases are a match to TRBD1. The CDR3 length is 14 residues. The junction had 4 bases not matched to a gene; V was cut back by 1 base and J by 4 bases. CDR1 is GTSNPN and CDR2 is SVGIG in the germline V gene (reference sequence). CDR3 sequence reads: CAWSEDRGAYGYTF. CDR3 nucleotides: TGTGCCTGGAGTGAGGACAGGGGCGCCTATGGCTACACCTTC.

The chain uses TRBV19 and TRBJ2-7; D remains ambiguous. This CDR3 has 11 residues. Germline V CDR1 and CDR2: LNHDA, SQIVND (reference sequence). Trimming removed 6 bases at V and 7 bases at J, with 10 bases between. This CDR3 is CASSTHGEQYF. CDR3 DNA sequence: TGTGCCAGTAGCACCCACGGGGAGCAGTACTTC.

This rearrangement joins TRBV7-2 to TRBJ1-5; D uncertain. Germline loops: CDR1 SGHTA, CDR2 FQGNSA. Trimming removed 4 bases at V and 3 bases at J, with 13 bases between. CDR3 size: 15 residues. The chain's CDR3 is CASSSFGQNNQPQHF. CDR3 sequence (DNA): TGTGCCAGCAGCTCGTTCGGGCAGAACAATCAGCCCCAGCATTTT.